This paragraph reports one TCR beta chain. What it recognizes is unknown. The data stem from a study of shared clonotypes between healthy human individuals. This CDR3 region has 14 residues. V lost 4 bases and J lost 9; bases outside the gene matches: 10. Germline V gene data show CDR1 as SQVTM and CDR2 as ANQGSEA. Study conclusions and caveats: Naive subsets typically showed greater estimated richness than memory subsets.

Repertoires were generated with immunoSEQ multiplex PCR, while TCRdb's copy carries only in-frame clones and drops some. The sample records over a million clones, about 80% being singletons. The chain recombines TRBV29-1 with TRBJ2-7, with 12 bases lining up with TRBD1. This sequence originates from a man aged 18 to 30 in good health. The specimen was memory CD4+ T cells sorted from blood. Specified subset: CD45RA-negative fraction. This CDR3 reads CSVGWDRGLRPQYF. DNA for the CDR3: TGCAGCGTTGGTTGGGACAGGGGGCTACGCCCGCAGTACTTC.